Listed here is a single T cell receptor (beta chain). This clone occurred once. No cognate antigen has been identified for it. No much larger clonotype is one base removed from it; base qualities were not supplied. The CDR3 covers 12 residues, taking in both the cysteine and the phenylalanine. Only CDR3 DNA remains: 36 bases, in frame from the first base. Cut back by 6 bases and 7 bases, the V and J ends lie 13 bases apart. For CDR1 and CDR2, the germline V gene lists MNHEY and SVGEGT. The entry originates in a study of blood T cell repertoires in COVID-19 (dated by TCRdb to the early 2020s). About the full investigation: Samples from collaborators originated in the United States, Italy and Spain and spanned both the acute and convalescent phases of COVID-19. The prospective study material was composed of cDNA or gDNA derived from T cells, B-cell-depleted T cells, or PBMCs. A freely available public database, intended as a resource for researchers studying the immune response to SARS-CoV-2, is where the repertoires were released. Where available, HLA class I and class II types were taken from metadata supplied by the sample provider and were not determined by assay-based typing. The samples were drawn from the first 160 participants of the ongoing ImmuneRACE study and from 1,254 subjects provided by 6 global collaborators. The dataset comprised deeply sampled blood TCRbeta repertoires from subjects exposed to, actively infected with, or recovered from COVID-19. The sample metadata nearly always contained a de-identified subject ID, COVID-19 status, age in years and sex. The study at large found these results: The amount of clinical and demographic metadata varied by source and participant and was provided uncurated.

At one collaborating source in Seattle, patients were enrolled during active infection and were followed longitudinally through the course of disease. The collaborating institutions used their own protocols to collect whole blood in K2EDTA tubes. For TCRbeta analysis, collaborator samples were shipped as frozen whole blood, as isolated PBMCs, or as DNA extracted from either sample type. TCRbeta CDR3 regions were amplified from genomic DNA by means of the immunoSEQ Assay, a bias-controlled multiplex PCR. Per the source publication's procedure: Nucleated cell counts per sample were estimated from amplification of reference gene primers within the assay. To quantify the absolute abundance of each unique TCRbeta CDR3 rearrangement, sequence reads were collapsed and filtered. Productive Simpson clonality was computed per sample as the square root of Simpson's diversity index over productive rearrangements. TCRdb holds this immuneACCESS table with in-frame rearrangements only. Some clones are missing; in checked studies, unresolved V genes explain under half, and the rest has no known cause. V, J and clone size derive from that table, while D and trimming were established from the DNA sequence. For this sample the table gives about 130,000 clones, of which around nine tenths were detected only once. Around 4.6% of the sample is held by the ten biggest clonotypes.

The sequenced material came from peripheral blood. This chain is built from TRBV6-2 or TRBV6-3 and TRBJ2-7; a confident D gene designation cannot be given. The clonotype originates from a man aged 55 to 70 with COVID-19, enrolled during active disease. Here is the DNA: TGTGCCAGCAGCCAATCCTCTATAGAGCAGTACTTC. It is translated as CASSQSSIEQYF.